Detailed here is one T cell receptor (beta chain). This sample was included in a study of CD8 T cells in Susac syndrome. With random hexamers, reverse transcription was performed on about 0.5 to 1 ug of RNA. Amplification of the TCR beta CDR3 was carried out by immunoSEQ multiplex PCR, which spanned a total of 54 Vbeta and 13 Jbeta segments. MiXCR was run by TCRdb on the immunoSEQ multiplex PCR reads, yielding one entry per CDR3 protein. The table includes some 260,000 distinct CDR3 sequences, around 83% detected once. TCR beta sequencing covered blood CD8+ and CD4+ T cells. Stable or active relapsing-remitting multiple sclerosis, untreated and meeting revised McDonald criteria, defined the controls. Bulk CD8+ and CD4+ cells came from magnetic negative isolation; CD8+ TEMRA by FACS. Germline V CDR1 and CDR2: MNHNS, SASEGT. The CDR3 covers 14 residues. Trimming at V came to 3 bases and at J to 6 bases, leaving 7 bases not matched to a gene.

Sequenced material: CD8+ T cells from PBMCs. This chain uses TRBV6-1 with TRBJ2-7; 8 bases fit TRBD2. This TCR was sampled from a human donor with multiple sclerosis. CDR3 nucleotide sequence: TGTGCCAGCAGTGAGCCCGGGAGGGCCGCCGAGCAGTACTTC. Protein sequence: CASSEPGRAAEQYF.